A single sample gave rise to the 30 T cell receptor beta chains below, sequenced in a study of cytomegalovirus exposure and HLA in healthy donors. The study ran its PCR with 60 Vbeta and 13 Jbeta primers. Repertoires were generated with immunoSEQ multiplex PCR, while TCRdb's copy carries only in-frame clones and drops some. The table shows some 77,000 clones, with almost 80% occurring only once. Sequencing input: PBMCs. These receptors were collected from a middle-aged woman in good health and CMV-seropositive.

V is TRBV6-7 and J is TRBJ2-5; 7 nucleotides agree with TRBD1. TRBV6-7 is an ORF, and what it does is uncertain. Trimming cost V 6 bases and J 2 bases; bases outside gene matches: 9. The CDR3 is 15 amino acids. CDR3 bases: TGTGCCAGCAGCCCCCCCGGGACAGCACAAGAGACCCAGTACTTC. It is translated as CASSPPGTAQETQYF.

The table lists this clone with a count of one. This sequence joins TRBV7-2 and TRBJ1-5; 7 nucleotides agree with TRBD1. The CDR3 consists of 15 residues. Germline CDR1 SGHTA, CDR2 FQGNSA. V trimming: 1 base; J trimming: 7 bases; junction bases outside the gene matches: 7. The CDR3: CASSLVAGGEQPQHF. DNA for the CDR3: TGTGCCAGCAGCTTAGTGGCAGGGGGTGAGCAGCCCCAGCATTTT.

The chain has TRBV5-1 and TRBJ2-7; the D is unclear. The V gene lost 2 bases and the J gene lost 5 bases, with 5 bases spanning the gap. Germline lookup yields CDR1 SGHRS and CDR2 YFSETQ. The CDR3 covers 11 residues. The CDR3 coding sequence is TGCGCCAGCAGCTTTCTAAACGAGCAGTACTTC. The encoded protein is CASSFLNEQYF.

Written as DNA, the CDR3 is TGTGTCAGAAGCATGGACAGGGGCACAGATACGCAGTATTTT. It codes for CVRSMDRGTDTQYF. The chain has TRBV7-5 and TRBJ2-3; the listed D gene, TRBD1, was not tested against the DNA. TRBV7-5 counts as a pseudogene. The CDR3 length is 14 residues.

CDR3 sequence (DNA): TGTGCCAGCAGATACCTTACAGGGGTTGCGGAGTACTTC. It translates to CASRYLTGVAEYF. This chain joins TRBV2 and TRBJ2-7; 7 nucleotides agree with TRBD1. The V gene's germline CDR1 is SNHLY and CDR2 FYNNEI. The ends lost 6 bases at V and 11 bases at J; junction bases unmatched: 13. The CDR3 spans 13 residues.

The chain links TRBV4-1 to TRBJ2-4, with 10 bases identical to TRBD2. Germline-derived CDR1 and CDR2 are MGHRA and YSYEKL. Trimming removed 5 bases from V and 1 base from J; junction bases left unmatched: 17. This CDR3 region has 20 residues. CDR3 nucleotide sequence: TGCGCCAGCAGCTTCCCTAGCGGGGGAGTGGATGGTAAGGCCAAAAACATTCAGTACTTC. Translated: CASSFPSGGVDGKAKNIQYF.

The V and J genes are TRBV29-1 and TRBJ1-2; 7 positions match TRBD1. Germline trimming cut 5 bases from V and 1 base from J; bases unmatched to any gene: 1. This CDR3 region has 12 residues. Germline lookup yields CDR1 SQVTM and CDR2 ANQGSEA. The CDR3 reads CSVRDSNYGYTF. CDR3 sequence (DNA): TGCAGCGTTAGGGACAGTAACTATGGCTACACCTTC. Based on the CDR3 plus reference TRBV29-1 and TRBJ1-2, the full variable domain is SAVISQKPSRDICQRGTSLTIQCQVDSQVTMMFWYRQQPGQSLTLIATANQGSEATYESGFVIDKFPISRPNLTFSTLTVSNMSPEDSSIYLCSVRDSNYGYTFGSGTRLTVV.

The chain carries TRBV2 and TRBJ1-5, with TRBD1 as a possible D gene (5 bases). Germline CDR1 and CDR2: SNHLY and FYNNEI. V shed 5 bases and J shed 4 bases, with 12 bases lying between them. The CDR3 is 14 residues long. CDR3 DNA sequence: TGTGCCAGCAGTTCCCAGGGAGGTAATCAGCCCCAGCATTTT. It is translated as CASSSQGGNQPQHF.

The V call is TRBV28, the J call TRBJ1-5; 7 bases are shared with TRBD1. The CDR3 has 15 amino acids. With 6 bases clipped from V and 3 bases from J, the junction kept 8 bases outside the gene matches. The germline CDR1 and CDR2 sequences are MDHEN and SYDVKM. In nucleotides, the CDR3 is TGTGCCAGCAGAACCGAAGGGACAGCCAATCAGCCCCAGCATTTT. Translating gives CASRTEGTANQPQHF.

This chain joins TRBV7-2 and TRBJ2-5; 9 bases line up with TRBD2. CDR3 length equals 15 residues. Germline CDR1 reads SGHTA; CDR2 reads FQGNSA. The ends lost 5 bases at V and 5 bases at J; junction bases unmatched: 9. Written as DNA, the CDR3 is TGTGCCAGCAGCGCCGGACTAGCGCTTGGCGAGACCCAGTACTTC. Protein: CASSAGLALGETQYF.

In its sample, this clone was seen a few times. V usage is TRBV19 and J usage is TRBJ2-1; TRBD1 matches at 7 bases. The trim removed 4 bases at V and 5 bases at J, leaving 8 bases unmatched. Per the germline V gene, CDR1 is LNHDA and CDR2 is SQIVND (reference sequence). There are 15 residues in the CDR3. CDR3 coding DNA: TGTGCCAGTAGTACTGACAGGGTCCCTCACAATGAGCAGTTCTTC. Amino acid sequence: CASSTDRVPHNEQFF. Variable domain in full (rest from reference TRBV19 and TRBJ2-1): DGGITQSPKYLFRKEGQNVTLSCEQNLNHDAMYWYRQDPGQGLRLIYYSQIVNDFQKGDIAEGYSVSREKKESFPLTVTSAQKNPTAFYLCASSTDRVPHNEQFFGPGTRLTVL.

The chain has TRBV5-4 and TRBJ2-1; 11 bases fit TRBD2. J lost 9 bases, V lost 4 bases, and 9 bases had no gene match. CDR3 size: 15 residues. Germline V gene sequence: CDR1 SGHNT, CDR2 YYREEE (reference sequence). The CDR3 coding sequence is TGTGCCAGCAGCCCAACTAGCGGGAGTAATAGTGAGCAGTTCTTC. Protein: CASSPTSGSNSEQFF.

This clone occurred a few times. The chain employs TRBV7-2 and TRBJ1-1; D is possibly TRBD1 (6 bases). This CDR3 region has 19 residues. Trimming cost V 5 bases and J 0 bases, with 25 bases left between them. The germline CDR1 and CDR2 sequences are SGHTA and FQGNSA. The CDR3 region is CASSQKGVGQLPMNTEAFF. CDR3 DNA sequence: TGTGCCAGCAGCCAGAAGGGGGTCGGACAGCTTCCAATGAACACTGAAGCTTTCTTT.

The chain is built from TRBV30 and TRBJ1-4; D is undetermined. Trimming stripped 3 bases from V and 3 bases from J, with 5 bases between. Germline V lookup: CDR1 GTSNPN, CDR2 SVGIG (reference sequence). This CDR3 contains 12 residues. The CDR3 region has the DNA TGTGCCTGGAGATTCGCTAATGAAAAACTGTTTTTT. Encoded protein: CAWRFANEKLFF.

This clone is a singleton in its sample. The chain carries TRBV10-3 and TRBJ2-7; TRBD2 is a possible D gene (6 bases). The CDR3 is 15 amino acids. Germline-derived CDR1 and CDR2 are ENHRY and SYGVKD. Trimming removed 4 bases at V and 1 base at J, with 14 bases between. In DNA form, the CDR3 reads TGTGCCATCAGTGCCGGGACTTCGGGGTCCTACGAGCAGTACTTC. Protein product: CAISAGTSGSYEQYF.

V is TRBV2 and J is TRBJ2-1, with 7 nucleotides matching TRBD2. Germline V gene data show CDR1 as SNHLY and CDR2 as FYNNEI. The CDR3 runs to 14 residues. Trimming removed 7 bases from V and 2 bases from J; junction bases left unmatched: 5. The chain's CDR3 is CASIAGGAYNEQFF. For the CDR3, the DNA is TGTGCCAGCATCGCTGGGGGGGCCTACAATGAGCAGTTCTTC.

The chain employs TRBV5-1 and TRBJ2-2; D unclear. The CDR3 extends over 15 amino acids. CDR1 and CDR2 from the germline V gene are SGHRS and YFSETQ. Trimming pared 1 base from V and 3 bases from J, leaving 10 bases between. CDR3 protein: CASSLSLLDTGELFF. CDR3 in DNA: TGCGCCAGCAGCTTGTCCCTCCTTGACACCGGGGAGCTGTTTTTT.

V usage is TRBV7-8 and J usage is TRBJ2-1; 11 positions match TRBD2. The CDR3 is 16 residues long. Unmatched junction bases numbered 9, after V lost 5 bases and J lost 6 bases. The germline V gene encodes CDR1 SGHVS and CDR2 FQNEAQ. Here the CDR3 reads CASSLKLAGARNEQFF. The CDR3 nucleotides are TGTGCCAGCAGCCTTAAACTAGCGGGAGCGCGCAATGAGCAGTTCTTC.

V and J are TRBV5-1 and TRBJ2-7; 14 bases match TRBD2. There are 18 residues in the CDR3. Looked up from germline, CDR1 is SGHRS and CDR2 is YFSETQ. V dropped 3 bases and J dropped 0; count of bases not matched to a gene: 8. CDR3 coding DNA: TGCGCCAGCAGCTCCTGGACTAGCGGGGGGCTCAGCTCCTACGAGCAGTACTTC. It codes for CASSSWTSGGLSSYEQYF.

CDR3 coding DNA: TGTGCCAGCAGTTCAAACGGACAGGGGGCGAGCGGCTACACCTTC. The encoded protein is CASSSNGQGASGYTF. The rearrangement joins TRBV6-1 to TRBJ1-2, with TRBD1 identical over 11 bases. Germline V CDR1 and CDR2: MNHNS, SASEGT. The CDR3 totals 15 residues. J lost 8 bases, V lost 5 bases, and 10 bases had no gene match.

V is TRBV4-1 and J is TRBJ2-3, with a tentative D call TRBD1 (6 bases). Looked up from germline, CDR1 is MGHRA and CDR2 is YSYEKL. The V and J ends lost 4 bases and 2 bases respectively, with 7 bases between them. The CDR3 consists of 13 residues. The CDR3 reads CASSRGPTDTQYF. The DNA for the CDR3 is TGCGCCAGCAGCCGGGGGCCCACAGATACGCAGTATTTT.

In its sample, this clone was seen a few times. This chain links TRBV27 with TRBJ1-1; a possible D gene is TRBD1 (6 bases). This CDR3 is built from 15 residues. Germline CDR1 MNHEY, CDR2 SMNVEV (reference sequence). V was cut by 6 bases and J by 10 bases, with 24 bases left in between. The CDR3 reads CASSRPPDSGGTAFF. CDR3 DNA sequence: TGTGCCAGCAGCCGTCCCCCTGACTCGGGGGGCACAGCTTTCTTT.

V gene TRBV15 combines with J gene TRBJ2-7, with 10 bases that match TRBD1. V trimming: 3 bases; J trimming: 6 bases; junction bases outside the gene matches: 5. Germline CDR1 and CDR2: LNHNV and YYDKDF (reference sequence). The CDR3 is made up of 14 amino acids. CDR3 in amino acids: CATSRGQGNPEQYF. In DNA, the CDR3 is TGTGCCACCAGCAGGGGACAGGGGAATCCCGAGCAGTACTTC.

The chain links TRBV2 to TRBJ2-2; 10 bases line up with TRBD2. J was trimmed by 7 bases and V by 2 bases; bases with no gene match: 10. The CDR3 loop spans 17 amino acids. Germline assignment: CDR1 SNHLY and CDR2 FYNNEI. CDR3 coding DNA: TGTGCCAGCAGTGAAAGTGGAGCGGGGGGGCCCAACGGGGAGCTGTTTTTT. Residues: CASSESGAGGPNGELFF.

CDR3 protein: CASTQGQGSGGYTF. CDR3 coding DNA: TGTGCCAGCACCCAGGGACAGGGGTCAGGAGGCTACACCTTC. V is TRBV28 and J is TRBJ1-2; 10 nucleotides align to TRBD1. Germline CDR1 is MDHEN and CDR2 is SYDVKM. The CDR3 totals 14 residues. The trim removed 7 bases at V and 8 bases at J, leaving 10 bases unmatched.

The CDR3 region has the DNA TGTGCCAGTAGTACTACTAGGGCGGGAGGCTTGTATGAGCAGTTCTTC. As protein: CASSTTRAGGLYEQFF. The chain combines TRBV19 with TRBJ2-1, with 8 positions matching TRBD2. CDR3 length equals 16 residues. Trimming cost V 4 bases and J 8 bases; bases outside gene matches: 13. Germline-derived CDR1 and CDR2 are LNHDA and SQIVND (reference sequence).

The chain uses TRBV6-5 and TRBJ1-1, with a tentative D call TRBD1 (6 bases). The CDR3 length is 14 residues. V dropped 2 bases and J dropped 1 base, with 8 bases sitting between them. Per germline, CDR1 MNHEY and CDR2 SVGAGI. The CDR3 reads CASSYGTPNTEAFF. The CDR3 region has the DNA TGTGCCAGCAGTTACGGGACACCGAACACTGAAGCTTTCTTT.

This clone was picked up many times. The chain couples TRBV27 to TRBJ1-1; possible D gene TRBD1, 6 bases. The CDR3 contains 14 residues. The V gene lost 7 bases and the J gene lost 2 bases, with 14 bases spanning the gap. CDR1 MNHEY and CDR2 SMNVEV come from the germline V gene (reference sequence). The CDR3 DNA is TGTGCCAGCACAACACAGGGTCAAAACACTGAAGCTTTCTTT. Protein product: CASTTQGQNTEAFF.

The rearrangement links TRBV30 to TRBJ2-1; 7 bases agree with TRBD2. This CDR3 spans 16 amino acids. Trimming removed 3 bases from V and 8 bases from J; junction bases left unmatched: 16. Germline assignment: CDR1 GTSNPN and CDR2 SVGIG (reference sequence). This chain's CDR3 is CAWRVSASGVQDEQFF. CDR3 DNA: TGTGCCTGGAGGGTGAGTGCTAGCGGCGTCCAGGATGAGCAGTTCTTC. Filled out from reference TRBV30 and TRBJ2-1, the complete variable domain reads SQTIHQWPATLVQPVGSPLSLECTVEGTSNPNLYWYRQAAGRGLQLLFYSVGIGQISSEVPQNLSASRPQDRQFILSSKKLLLSDSGFYLCAWRVSASGVQDEQFFGPGTRLTVL.

V usage is TRBV6-5 and J usage is TRBJ1-2; D gene unclear. Looked up from germline, CDR1 is MNHEY and CDR2 is SVGAGI. V lost 2 bases and J 6 bases, leaving 16 bases between the germline ends. The CDR3 runs 15 residues. CDR3 DNA: TGTGCCAGCAGTTACGGGCCACCTACGGAAGATGGCTACACCTTC. It codes for CASSYGPPTEDGYTF.